This T cell receptor (beta chain) was obtained from a study of regulatory T cells in long-lasting Graves disease. For TCR beta, libraries came from iRepertoire HTBI primers and Arm-PCR of CDR3 regions. From the multiplex PCR reads, TCRdb called clonotypes with MiXCR, one entry per CDR3 protein. The sample gives hundreds of thousands of distinct CDR3 sequences, about 16% of which show up once; 20% to 30% is in the top ten. The time point: newly diagnosed GD, antithyroid drugs for less than 3 months. The authors made the TCR library using RNA they extracted from PBMCs. American Thyroid Association guidelines served as the basis for diagnosing Graves' disease. These same records also appear under a second study, on T cells in Graves' hyperthyroidism and ophthalmopathy.

The sequence derives from a middle-aged woman with Graves disease. The sequences come from peripheral blood mononuclear cells (PBMCs), collected at new diagnosis, from a patient treated with antithyroid drugs.

The DNA for the CDR3 is TGTGCCAGCTCACCACCTGTTGGCAGATCCCAAGAGACCCAGTACTTC. It is translated as CASSPPVGRSQETQYF. The chain joins TRBV18 to TRBJ2-5; D gene uncertain. The V end lost 0 bases, the J end lost 1 base, and 12 bases lay between the germline ends. This CDR3 region has 16 residues. Germline V gene data show CDR1 as KGHSH and CDR2 as LQKENI.